This T cell receptor (beta chain) was documented in a study of shared clonotypes between healthy human individuals. Only in-frame clones appear in the TCRdb table, and some are missing; sequencing was by immunoSEQ multiplex PCR. The table lists around 2,000,000 clones, 93% of them singletons. Deletions cut 6 bases from V and 0 bases from J, with 12 bases between. Germline CDR1 and CDR2: MNHEY and SMNVEV (reference sequence). This CDR3 is 14 amino acids long. CD8 cells classed as naive were CD45RO-negative and positively selected for CCR7, excluding terminally differentiated effector memory CD45RA+ cells.

This clonotype originated in a man between 18 and 29 years old in good health. Some clones in this sample may be carry-over from other donors' samples. Sequencing was done on a sample of naive CD8+ T cells from PBMCs. V usage is TRBV27 and J usage is TRBJ2-7; D gene unclear. The CDR3 DNA reads TGTGCCAGCAGATTCATAGGTACCTCCTACGAGCAGTACTTC. Its translation is CASRFIGTSYEQYF.